This T cell receptor beta chain comes out of a study of CD8+ T cells in alopecia areata. Study summary: The tofacitinib course ran for 6 to 18 months and was followed by 6 months off drug.

Extracted from the samples, RNA was reverse transcribed into cDNA to serve as the sequencing template. Profiling relied on immunoSEQ multiplex PCR, and the TCRdb table lists in-frame clones only, not all of them. The repertoire holds approximately 130,000 clones, with roughly 57% as singletons. As for this clone: Its antigen remains unidentified.

V shed 3 bases and J shed 5 bases, with 17 bases lying between them. From germline, CDR1 is SGHRS and CDR2 YFSETQ. The CDR3 loop spans 15 amino acids. Treatment indicated: oral pan-JAK inhibitor, 5-10 mg twice daily. The study team obtained lesional scalp punch biopsies and peripheral blood from alopecia areata patients. Study results and caveats: Lesional tissue from the scalp (especially in alopecia totalis/universalis) showed higher clonality than normal scalp.

The genes are TRBV5-1 and TRBJ2-5; D is ambiguous. Sequenced material: CD4+ T cells sorted from blood, taken at week 4, from a patient treated with tofacitinib. The origin of this receptor is a human donor with alopecia areata. The CDR3 protein is CASSSQSRVRETQYF. Here the CDR3 DNA reads TGCGCCAGCAGCTCACAATCAAGGGTGAGGGAGACCCAGTACTTC.